This T cell receptor beta chain was documented in a study of response to subunit inactivated influenza vaccine. The study's findings and limits: New T cells are recruited in small numbers by each seasonal influenza vaccination, according to the authors' suggestion.

MiXCR, applied by TCRdb to the RT-PCR reads, yields one record per CDR3 protein. Here the sample spans around 790,000 distinct CDR3 sequences, less than 25% being singletons. A note on this clonotype: Its specificity is unknown.

Looked up from germline, CDR1 is KGHSH and CDR2 is LQKENI. V was trimmed by 2 bases and J by 4 bases, leaving 4 bases between them. The length of the CDR3 is 12 residues. The genes are TRBV18 and TRBJ2-3; D is uncertain. Specimen: PBMCs from blood, collected roughly 5 days after vaccination. The clonotype was recovered from a man aged 50 to 60 who received an inactivated influenza vaccine. CDR3 in amino acids: CASSPVSDTQYF. As DNA, the CDR3 is TGTGCCAGCTCACCAGTATCAGATACGCAGTATTTT.